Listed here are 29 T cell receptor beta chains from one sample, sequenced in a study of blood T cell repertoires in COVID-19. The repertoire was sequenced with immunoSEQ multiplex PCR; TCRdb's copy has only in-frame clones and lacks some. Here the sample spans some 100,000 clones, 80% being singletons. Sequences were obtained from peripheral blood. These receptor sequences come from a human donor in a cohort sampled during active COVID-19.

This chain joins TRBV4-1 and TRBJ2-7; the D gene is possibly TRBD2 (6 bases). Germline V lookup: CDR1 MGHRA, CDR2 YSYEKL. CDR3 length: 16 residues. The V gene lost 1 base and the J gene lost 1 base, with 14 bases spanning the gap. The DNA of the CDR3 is TGCGCCAGCAGCCAAGCGACATCCGGGGGATCCTACGAGCAGTACTTC. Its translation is CASSQATSGGSYEQYF.

The CDR3 loop is CASTSTGDSYSPLHF. The CDR3 bases are TGTGCCAGCACATCAACAGGGGACAGTTATTCACCCCTCCACTTT. V gene TRBV18 combines with J gene TRBJ1-6; 7 bases map to TRBD1. The V segment lost 8 bases and the J segment 8 bases; nucleotides outside the gene matches: 12. Germline lookup yields CDR1 KGHSH and CDR2 LQKENI. The length of the CDR3 is 15 residues.

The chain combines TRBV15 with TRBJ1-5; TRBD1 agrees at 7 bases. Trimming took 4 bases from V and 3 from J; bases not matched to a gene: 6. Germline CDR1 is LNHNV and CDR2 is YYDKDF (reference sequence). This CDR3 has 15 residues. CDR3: CATSTVTGPNQPQHF. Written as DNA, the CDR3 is TGTGCCACCAGCACAGTGACAGGGCCCAATCAGCCCCAGCATTTT.

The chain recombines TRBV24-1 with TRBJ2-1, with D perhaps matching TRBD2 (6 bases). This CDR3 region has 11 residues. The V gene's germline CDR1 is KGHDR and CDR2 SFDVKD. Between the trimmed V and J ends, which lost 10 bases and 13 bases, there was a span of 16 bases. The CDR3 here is CATTGGKEQFF. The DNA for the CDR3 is TGTGCCACGACCGGGGGAAAGGAACAGTTCTTC.

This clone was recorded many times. The CDR3 reads CASSIVRPTSYQPQHF. The CDR3 region has the DNA TGTGCCAGTAGTATAGTACGTCCCACATCATATCAGCCCCAGCATTTT. The rearrangement links TRBV19 to TRBJ1-5; D is unresolved. Per the germline V gene, CDR1 is LNHDA and CDR2 is SQIVND (reference sequence). Trimming cost V 1 base and J 5 bases, with 15 bases left between them. The CDR3 has 16 residues.

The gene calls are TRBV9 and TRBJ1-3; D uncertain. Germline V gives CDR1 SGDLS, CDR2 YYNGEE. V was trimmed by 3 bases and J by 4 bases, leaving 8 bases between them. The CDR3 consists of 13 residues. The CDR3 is CASSATRGNTIYF. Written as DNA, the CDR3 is TGTGCCAGCAGCGCCACCAGGGGAAACACCATATATTTT.

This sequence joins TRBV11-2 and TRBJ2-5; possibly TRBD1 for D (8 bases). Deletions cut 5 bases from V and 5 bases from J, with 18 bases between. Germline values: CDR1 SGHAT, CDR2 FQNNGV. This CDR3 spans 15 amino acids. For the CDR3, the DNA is TGTGCCAGCAGCCAACAGACAGGGGAGGGCGAGACCCAGTACTTC. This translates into CASSQQTGEGETQYF. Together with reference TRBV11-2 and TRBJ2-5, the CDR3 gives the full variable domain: EAGVAQSPRYKIIEKRQSVAFWCNPISGHATLYWYQQILGQGPKLLIQFQNNGVVDDSQLPKDRFSAERLKGVDSTLKIQPAKLEDSAVYLCASSQQTGEGETQYFGPGTRLLVL.

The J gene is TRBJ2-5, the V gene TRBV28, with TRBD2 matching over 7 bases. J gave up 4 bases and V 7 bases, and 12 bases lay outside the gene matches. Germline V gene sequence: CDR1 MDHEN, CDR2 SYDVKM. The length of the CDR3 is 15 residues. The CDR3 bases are TGTGCCAGCACCCCCCCGACTAGCTATCGAGAGACCCAGTACTTC. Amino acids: CASTPPTSYRETQYF. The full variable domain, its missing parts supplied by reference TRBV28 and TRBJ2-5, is DVKVTQSSRYLVKRTGEKVFLECVQDMDHENMFWYRQDPGLGLRLIYFSYDVKMKEKGDIPEGYSVSREKKERFSLILESASTNQTSMYLCASTPPTSYRETQYFGPGTRLLVL.

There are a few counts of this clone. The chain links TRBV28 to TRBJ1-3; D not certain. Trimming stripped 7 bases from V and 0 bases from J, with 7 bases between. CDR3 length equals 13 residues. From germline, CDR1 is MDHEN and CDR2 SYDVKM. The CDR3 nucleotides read TGTGCCAGCATTGGCTTCTCTGGAAACACCATATATTTT. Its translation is CASIGFSGNTIYF.

The CDR3 sequence: CASSPTGDLQETQYF. CDR3 nucleotides: TGTGCCAGCAGTCCGACAGGGGACCTACAAGAGACCCAGTACTTC. The chain carries TRBV28 and TRBJ2-5; 8 nucleotides line up with TRBD1. CDR1 is MDHEN and CDR2 is SYDVKM in the germline V gene. The CDR3 consists of 15 residues. J lost 2 bases, V lost 5 bases, and 7 bases had no gene match.

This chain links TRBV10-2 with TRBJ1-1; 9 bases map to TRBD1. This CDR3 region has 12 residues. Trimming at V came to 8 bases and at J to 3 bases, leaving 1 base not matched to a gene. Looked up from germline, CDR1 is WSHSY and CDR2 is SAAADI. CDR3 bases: TGCGCCAGCGGGGACAGGGACACTGAAGCTTTCTTT. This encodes CASGDRDTEAFF.

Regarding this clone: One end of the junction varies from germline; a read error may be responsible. In nucleotides, the CDR3 is TGTGCCAGCAGTAAAACAGGGTACGAGCAGTGCTTC. This sequence encodes CASSKTGYEQCF. The rearrangement joins TRBV28 to TRBJ2-7; a possible D gene is TRBD1 (6 bases). The CDR3 contains 12 residues. Germline CDR1 MDHEN, CDR2 SYDVKM.

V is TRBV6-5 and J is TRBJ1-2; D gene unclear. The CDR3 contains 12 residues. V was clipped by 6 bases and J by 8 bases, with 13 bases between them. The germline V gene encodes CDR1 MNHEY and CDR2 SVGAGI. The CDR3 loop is CASSRLTGGYTF. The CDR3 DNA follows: TGTGCCAGCAGCCGACTAACGGGAGGCTACACCTTC.

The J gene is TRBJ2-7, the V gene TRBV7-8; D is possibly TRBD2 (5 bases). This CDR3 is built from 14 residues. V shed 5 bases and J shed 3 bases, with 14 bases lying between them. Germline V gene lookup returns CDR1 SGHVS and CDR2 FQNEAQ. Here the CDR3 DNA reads TGTGCCAGCAGCAAAAATCGGGGTTACTACGAGCAGTACTTC. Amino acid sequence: CASSKNRGYYEQYF. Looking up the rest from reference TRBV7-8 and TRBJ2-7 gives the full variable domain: GAGVSQSPRYKVAKRGQDVALRCDPISGHVSLFWYQQALGQGPEFLTYFQNEAQLDKSGLPSDRFFAERPEGSVSTLKIQRTQQEDSAVYLCASSKNRGYYEQYFGPGTRLTVT.

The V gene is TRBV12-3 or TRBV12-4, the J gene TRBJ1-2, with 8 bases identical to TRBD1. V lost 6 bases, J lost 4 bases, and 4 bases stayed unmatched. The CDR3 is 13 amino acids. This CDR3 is CASRRQGTYGYTF. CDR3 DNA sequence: TGTGCCAGCAGAAGACAGGGGACCTATGGCTACACCTTC.

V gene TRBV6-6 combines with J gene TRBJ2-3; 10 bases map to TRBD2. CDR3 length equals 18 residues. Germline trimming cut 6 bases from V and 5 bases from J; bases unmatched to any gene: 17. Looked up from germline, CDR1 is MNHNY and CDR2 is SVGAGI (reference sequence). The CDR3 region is CASSRKGPAGGKEDTQYF. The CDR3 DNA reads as TGTGCCAGCAGCCGAAAGGGCCCAGCGGGGGGGAAGGAAGATACGCAGTATTTT.

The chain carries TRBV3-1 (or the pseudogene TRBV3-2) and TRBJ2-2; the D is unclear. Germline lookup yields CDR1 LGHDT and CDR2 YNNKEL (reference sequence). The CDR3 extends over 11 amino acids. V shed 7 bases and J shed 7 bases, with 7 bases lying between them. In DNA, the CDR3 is TGTGCCAGCAAATCGGGCGGGGAGCTGTTTTTT. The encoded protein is CASKSGGELFF.

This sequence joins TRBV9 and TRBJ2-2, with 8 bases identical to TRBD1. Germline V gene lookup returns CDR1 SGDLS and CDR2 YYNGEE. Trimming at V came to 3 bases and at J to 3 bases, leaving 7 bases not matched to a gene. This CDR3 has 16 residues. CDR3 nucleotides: TGTGCCAGCAGCGCCTCGGACAGGGTTCACACCGGGGAGCTGTTTTTT. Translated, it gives CASSASDRVHTGELFF.

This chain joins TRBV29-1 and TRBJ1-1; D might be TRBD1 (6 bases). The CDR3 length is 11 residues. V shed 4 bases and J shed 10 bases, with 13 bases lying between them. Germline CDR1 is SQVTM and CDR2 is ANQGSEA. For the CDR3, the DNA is TGCAGCGTTGGGGAAGGGACAACAGCTTTCTTT. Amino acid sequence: CSVGEGTTAFF.

The CDR3 nucleotides are TGTGCCAGCAGTTGGGGGGGCTCTTACACCGGGGAGCTGTTTTTT. It translates to CASSWGGSYTGELFF. The rearrangement joins TRBV28 to TRBJ2-2, with D maybe TRBD2 (7 bases). This CDR3 spans 15 amino acids. V lost 4 bases and J 3 bases, leaving 12 bases between the germline ends. Germline V gives CDR1 MDHEN, CDR2 SYDVKM.

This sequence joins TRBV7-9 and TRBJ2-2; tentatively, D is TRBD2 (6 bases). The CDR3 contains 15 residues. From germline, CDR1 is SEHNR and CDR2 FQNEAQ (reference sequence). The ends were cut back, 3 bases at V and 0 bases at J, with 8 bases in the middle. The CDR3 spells CASSFGTSNTGELFF. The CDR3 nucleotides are TGTGCCAGCAGCTTCGGGACTTCGAACACCGGGGAGCTGTTTTTT.

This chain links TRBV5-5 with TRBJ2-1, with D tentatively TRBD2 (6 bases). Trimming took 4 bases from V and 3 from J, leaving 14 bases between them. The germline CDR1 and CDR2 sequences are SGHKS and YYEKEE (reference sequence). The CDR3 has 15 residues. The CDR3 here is CASSPQAGLYNEQFF. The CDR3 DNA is TGTGCCAGCAGCCCCCAGGCGGGGCTCTACAATGAGCAGTTCTTC.

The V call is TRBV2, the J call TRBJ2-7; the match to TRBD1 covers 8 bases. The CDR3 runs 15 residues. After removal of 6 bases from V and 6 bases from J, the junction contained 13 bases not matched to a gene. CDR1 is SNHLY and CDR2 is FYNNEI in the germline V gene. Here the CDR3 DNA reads TGTGCCAGCAGCGGTACCGGGACAGGAGGCGTCGAGCAGTACTTC. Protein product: CASSGTGTGGVEQYF.

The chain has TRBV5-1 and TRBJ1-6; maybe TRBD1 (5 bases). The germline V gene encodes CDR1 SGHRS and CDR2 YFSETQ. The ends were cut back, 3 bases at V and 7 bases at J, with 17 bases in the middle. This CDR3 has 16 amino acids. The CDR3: CASSSTATGMNSPLHF. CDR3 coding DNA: TGCGCCAGCAGCTCAACCGCAACAGGAATGAATTCACCCCTCCACTTT.

DNA for the CDR3: TGTGCCAGTAGTGGCTCAGGGGGAGGGGAGCTGTTTTTT. Its protein is CASSGSGGGELFF. This chain uses TRBV19 with TRBJ2-2; 7 bases fit TRBD1. CDR1 and CDR2 (germline): LNHDA, SQIVND (reference sequence). CDR3 length: 13 residues. The V gene end was trimmed by 5 bases and the J gene end by 8 bases; junction bases not matched to a gene: 5. The full variable domain, rest sourced from reference TRBV19 and TRBJ2-2, is DGGITQSPKYLFRKEGQNVTLSCEQNLNHDAMYWYRQDPGQGLRLIYYSQIVNDFQKGDIAEGYSVSREKKESFPLTVTSAQKNPTAFYLCASSGSGGGELFFGEGSRLTVL.

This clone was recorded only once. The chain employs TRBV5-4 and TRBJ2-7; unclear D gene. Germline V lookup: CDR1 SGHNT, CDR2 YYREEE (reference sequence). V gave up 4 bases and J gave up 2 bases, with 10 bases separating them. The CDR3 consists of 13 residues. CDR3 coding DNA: TGTGCCAGCAGCGTCGACGGAGCCTACGAGCAGTACTTC. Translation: CASSVDGAYEQYF.

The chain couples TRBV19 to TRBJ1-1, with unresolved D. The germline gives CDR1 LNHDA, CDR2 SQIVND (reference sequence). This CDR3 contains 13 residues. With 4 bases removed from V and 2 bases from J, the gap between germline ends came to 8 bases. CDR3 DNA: TGTGCCAGTAGTACACAGCAAAACACTGAAGCTTTCTTT. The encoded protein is CASSTQQNTEAFF.

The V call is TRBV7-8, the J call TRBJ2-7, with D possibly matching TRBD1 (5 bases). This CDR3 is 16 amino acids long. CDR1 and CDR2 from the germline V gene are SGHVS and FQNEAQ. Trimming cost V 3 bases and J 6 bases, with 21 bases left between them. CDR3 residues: CASSFLSGHASGEQYF. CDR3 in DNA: TGTGCCAGCAGCTTCCTATCAGGACATGCATCGGGCGAGCAGTACTTC.

The CDR3 nucleotides are TGCGCCAGCAGCACAGGACAGGAATTTAACGAGCAGTACTTC. It yields the protein CASSTGQEFNEQYF. The chain recombines TRBV5-1 with TRBJ2-7; 7 bases match TRBD1. Germline V gene data show CDR1 as SGHRS and CDR2 as YFSETQ. V lost 4 bases to trimming and J lost 5 bases; unmatched junction nucleotides: 9. The CDR3 has 14 amino acids.